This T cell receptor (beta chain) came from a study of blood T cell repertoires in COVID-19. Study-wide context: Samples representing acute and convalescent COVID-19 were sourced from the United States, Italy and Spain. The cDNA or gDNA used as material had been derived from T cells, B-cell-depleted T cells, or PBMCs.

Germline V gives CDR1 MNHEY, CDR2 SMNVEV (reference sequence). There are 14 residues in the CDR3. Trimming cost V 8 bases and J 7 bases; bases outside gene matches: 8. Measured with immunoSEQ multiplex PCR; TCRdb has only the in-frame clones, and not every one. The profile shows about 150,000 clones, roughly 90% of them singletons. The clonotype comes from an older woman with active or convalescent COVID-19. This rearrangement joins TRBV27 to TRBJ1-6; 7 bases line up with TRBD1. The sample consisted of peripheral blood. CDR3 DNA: TGTGCCAGCCGCCCGGGGACAGAGAATTCACCCCTCCACTTT. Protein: CASRPGTENSPLHF.